This passage covers 5 T cell receptor beta chains from one sample sequenced in a study of blood T cell repertoires in COVID-19. The protocol was immunoSEQ multiplex PCR, while the TCRdb copy is restricted to in-frame clones and leaves out a portion. The sample has 250,000 to 350,000 clones; around 87% are singletons. The sample comprised peripheral blood. The receptors were sampled from a man younger than 35 with active or convalescent COVID-19.

J is TRBJ1-2 and V is TRBV5-6, with D perhaps TRBD1 (5 bases). Germline CDR1 and CDR2: SGHDT and YYEEEE. The CDR3 consists of 14 residues. V lost 0 bases and J lost 8, with 14 bases in between. CDR3 in amino acids: CASSLAGTPYGYTF. The CDR3 DNA sequence: TGTGCCAGCAGCTTGGCTGGGACTCCTTACGGCTACACCTTC.

The chain has TRBV10-2 and TRBJ2-2; D gene unclear. The length of the CDR3 is 15 residues. Trimming removed 4 bases at V and 2 bases at J, with 11 bases between. Germline V lookup: CDR1 WSHSY, CDR2 SAAADI. The CDR3 protein is CASSGYNRNTGELFF. The CDR3 DNA reads as TGCGCCAGCAGTGGTTACAATCGAAACACCGGGGAGCTGTTTTTT.

The chain joins TRBV19 to TRBJ2-7; tentative D call: TRBD1 (6 bases). V was clipped by 4 bases and J by 5 bases, with 12 bases between them. Germline lookup yields CDR1 LNHDA and CDR2 SQIVND (reference sequence). The length of the CDR3 is 13 residues. The CDR3 coding sequence is TGTGCCAGTAGTACTCAGGGGATCAACGAGCAGTACTTC. Its translation is CASSTQGINEQYF.

The gene calls are TRBV5-1 and TRBJ2-2; 10 bases align to TRBD1. V lost 4 bases to trimming and J lost 1 base; unmatched junction nucleotides: 1. Per the germline V gene, CDR1 is SGHRS and CDR2 is YFSETQ. This CDR3 is built from 15 residues. In DNA, the CDR3 is TGCGCCAGCAGCCGGGACAGGGGGAACACCGGGGAGCTGTTTTTT. It translates to CASSRDRGNTGELFF.

A few counts support this clone. The V call is TRBV29-1, the J call TRBJ2-7; tentatively, D is TRBD1 (5 bases). CDR3 length equals 12 residues. Per the germline V gene, CDR1 is SQVTM and CDR2 is ANQGSEA. Trimming removed 3 bases from V and 3 bases from J, with 9 bases in between. The CDR3 reads CSVEIQGYEQYF. Here the CDR3 DNA reads TGCAGCGTTGAGATCCAGGGCTACGAGCAGTACTTC.